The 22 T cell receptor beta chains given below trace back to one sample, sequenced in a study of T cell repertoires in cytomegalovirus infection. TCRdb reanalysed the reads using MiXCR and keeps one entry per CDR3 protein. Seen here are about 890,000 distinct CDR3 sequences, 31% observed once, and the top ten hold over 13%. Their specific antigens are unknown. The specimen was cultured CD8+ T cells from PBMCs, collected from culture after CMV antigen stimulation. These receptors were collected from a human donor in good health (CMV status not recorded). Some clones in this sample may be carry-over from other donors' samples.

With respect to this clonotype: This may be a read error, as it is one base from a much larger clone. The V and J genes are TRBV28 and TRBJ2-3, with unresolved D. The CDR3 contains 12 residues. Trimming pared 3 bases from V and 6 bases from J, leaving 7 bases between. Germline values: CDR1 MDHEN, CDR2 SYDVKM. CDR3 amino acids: CASSFGMDTQYF. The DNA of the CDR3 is TGTGCCAGCAGTTTTGGGATGGATACGCAGTATTTT.

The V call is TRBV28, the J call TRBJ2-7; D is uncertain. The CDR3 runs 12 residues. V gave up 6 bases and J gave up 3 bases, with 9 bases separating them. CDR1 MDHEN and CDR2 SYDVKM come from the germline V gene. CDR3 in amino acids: CASRHTDYEQYV. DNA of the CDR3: TGTGCCAGCAGGCACACGGACTACGAGCAGTACGTC.

In DNA, the CDR3 is TGCGCCAGATCTAGCGGGGGGGCAGATACGCAGTATTTT. Amino acid sequence: CARSSGGADTQYF. This rearrangement joins TRBV10-2 to TRBJ2-3; TRBD2 agrees at 12 bases. Trimming at V came to 9 bases and at J to 4 bases, leaving 2 bases not matched to a gene. The germline gives CDR1 WSHSY, CDR2 SAAADI. This CDR3 contains 13 residues.

CDR3 sequence reads: CASSVGTTNEKLFF. The DNA for the CDR3 is TGTGCCAGCAGCGTAGGGACGACAAATGAAAAACTGTTTTTT. J is TRBJ1-4 and V is TRBV27; D is possibly TRBD1 (5 bases). Per the germline V gene, CDR1 is MNHEY and CDR2 is SMNVEV (reference sequence). The germline V and J ends were trimmed by 6 bases and 5 bases, with 13 bases remaining between them. The CDR3 runs to 14 residues.

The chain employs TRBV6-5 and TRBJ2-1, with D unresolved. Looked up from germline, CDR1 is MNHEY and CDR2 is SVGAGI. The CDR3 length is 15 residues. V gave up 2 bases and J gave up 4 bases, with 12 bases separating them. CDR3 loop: CASSYTRTGYNEQFF. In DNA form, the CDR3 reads TGTGCCAGCAGTTACACGAGGACCGGATACAATGAGCAGTTCTTC.

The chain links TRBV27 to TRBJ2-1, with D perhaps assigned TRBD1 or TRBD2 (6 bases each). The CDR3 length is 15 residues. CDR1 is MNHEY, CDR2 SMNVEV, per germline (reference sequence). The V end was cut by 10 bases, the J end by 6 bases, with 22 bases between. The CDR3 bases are TGTGCCACCCAGATCGGGGGCCCGGACTCCAATGAGCAGTTCTTC. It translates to CATQIGGPDSNEQFF.

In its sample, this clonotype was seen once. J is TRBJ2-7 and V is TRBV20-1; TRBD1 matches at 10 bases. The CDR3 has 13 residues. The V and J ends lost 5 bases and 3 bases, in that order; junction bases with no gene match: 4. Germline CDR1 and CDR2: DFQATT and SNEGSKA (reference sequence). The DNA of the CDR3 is TGCAGTGCTTGCCGGGACAGGGGCTACGAGCAGTACGTC. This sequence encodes CSACRDRGYEQYV.

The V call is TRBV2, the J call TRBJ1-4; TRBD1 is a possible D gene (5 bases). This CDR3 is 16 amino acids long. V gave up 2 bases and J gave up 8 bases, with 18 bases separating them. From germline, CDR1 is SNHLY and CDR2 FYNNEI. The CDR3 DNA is TGTGCCAGCAGTGAAAAAGTATGGGGCTTTGGGGAAAAACTGTTTTTT. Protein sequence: CASSEKVWGFGEKLFF.

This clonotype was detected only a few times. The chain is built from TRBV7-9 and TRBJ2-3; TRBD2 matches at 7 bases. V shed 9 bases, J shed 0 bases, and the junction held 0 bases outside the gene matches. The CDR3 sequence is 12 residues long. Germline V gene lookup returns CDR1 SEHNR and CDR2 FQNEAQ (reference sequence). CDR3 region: CARAGSTDTQYF. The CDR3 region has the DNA TGTGCCAGAGCGGGGAGCACAGATACGCAGTATTTT.

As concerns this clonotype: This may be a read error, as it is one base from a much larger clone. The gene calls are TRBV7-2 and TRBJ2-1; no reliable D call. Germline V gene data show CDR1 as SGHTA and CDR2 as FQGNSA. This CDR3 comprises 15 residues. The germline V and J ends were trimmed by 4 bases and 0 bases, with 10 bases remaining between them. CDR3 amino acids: CASSSLVVSYNEQFF. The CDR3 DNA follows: TGTGCCAGCAGCTCCTTAGTAGTCTCCTACAATGAGCAGTTCTTC. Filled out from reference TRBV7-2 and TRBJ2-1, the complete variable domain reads GAGVSQSPSNKVTEKGKDVELRCDPISGHTALYWYRQSLGQGLEFLIYFQGNSAPDKSGLPSDRFSAERTGGSVSTLTIQRTQQEDSAVYLCASSSLVVSYNEQFFGPGTRLTVL.

CDR3 loop: CSATGGAYNEQFF. CDR3 nucleotide sequence: TGCAGTGCTACCGGGGGGGCATACAATGAGCAGTTCTTC. The J gene is TRBJ2-1, the V gene TRBV20-1; 8 bases are a match to TRBD2. The J segment lost 4 bases and the V segment lost 4 bases, leaving 3 bases of the junction unmatched. The CDR3 spans 13 residues. CDR1 and CDR2 (germline): DFQATT, SNEGSKA (reference sequence).

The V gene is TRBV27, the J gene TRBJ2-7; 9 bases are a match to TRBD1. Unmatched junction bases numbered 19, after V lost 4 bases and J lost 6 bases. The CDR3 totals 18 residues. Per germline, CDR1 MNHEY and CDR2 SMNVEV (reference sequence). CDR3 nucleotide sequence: TGTGCCAGCAGTTGGACCGGGACAGGGCCTTTCGTCTTGGTCGAGCAGTACTTC. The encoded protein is CASSWTGTGPFVLVEQYF.

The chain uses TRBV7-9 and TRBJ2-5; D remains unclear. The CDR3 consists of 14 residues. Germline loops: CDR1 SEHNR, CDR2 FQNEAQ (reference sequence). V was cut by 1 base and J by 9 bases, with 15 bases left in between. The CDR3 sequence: CASSLETARGAQYF. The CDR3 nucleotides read TGTGCCAGCAGCTTAGAGACCGCCCGTGGGGCCCAGTACTTC.

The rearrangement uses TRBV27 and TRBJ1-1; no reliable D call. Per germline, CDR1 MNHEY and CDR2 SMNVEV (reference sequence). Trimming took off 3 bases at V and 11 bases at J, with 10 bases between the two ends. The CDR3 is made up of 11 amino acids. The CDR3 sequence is CASSFGEYAFF. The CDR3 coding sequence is TGTGCCAGCAGTTTTGGCGAATATGCTTTCTTT.

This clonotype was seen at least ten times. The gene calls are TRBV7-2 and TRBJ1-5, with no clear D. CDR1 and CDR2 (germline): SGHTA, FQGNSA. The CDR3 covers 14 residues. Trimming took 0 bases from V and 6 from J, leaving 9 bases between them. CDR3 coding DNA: TGTGCCAGCAGCTTAGCAGGGATGGGTCAGCCCCAGCATTTT. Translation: CASSLAGMGQPQHF.

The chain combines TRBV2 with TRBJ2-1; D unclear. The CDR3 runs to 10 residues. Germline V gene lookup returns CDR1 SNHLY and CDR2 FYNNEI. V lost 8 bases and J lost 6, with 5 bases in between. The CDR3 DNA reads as TGTGCCAGCGTGGGCAATGAGCAGTTCTTC. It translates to CASVGNEQFF.

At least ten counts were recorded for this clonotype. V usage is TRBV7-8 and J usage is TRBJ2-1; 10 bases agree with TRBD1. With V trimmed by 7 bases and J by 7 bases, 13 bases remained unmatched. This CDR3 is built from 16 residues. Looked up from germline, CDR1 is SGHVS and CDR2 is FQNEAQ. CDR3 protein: CASTDPPGTGENEQFF. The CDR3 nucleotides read TGTGCCAGCACGGACCCTCCGGGGACAGGGGAAAATGAGCAGTTCTTC.

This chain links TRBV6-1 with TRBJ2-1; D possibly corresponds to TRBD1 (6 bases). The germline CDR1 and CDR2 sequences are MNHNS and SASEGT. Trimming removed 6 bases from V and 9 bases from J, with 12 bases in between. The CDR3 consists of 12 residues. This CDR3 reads CASRIGGSEQFF. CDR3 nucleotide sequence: TGTGCCAGCAGAATAGGGGGAAGTGAGCAGTTCTTC.

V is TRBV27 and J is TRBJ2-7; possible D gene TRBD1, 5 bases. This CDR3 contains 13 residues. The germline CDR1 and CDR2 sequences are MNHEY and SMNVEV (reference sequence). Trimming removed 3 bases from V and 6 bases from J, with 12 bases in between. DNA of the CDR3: TGTGCCAGCAGTTTTGGCGTGGGGCGCGAGCAGTACTTC. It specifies CASSFGVGREQYF.

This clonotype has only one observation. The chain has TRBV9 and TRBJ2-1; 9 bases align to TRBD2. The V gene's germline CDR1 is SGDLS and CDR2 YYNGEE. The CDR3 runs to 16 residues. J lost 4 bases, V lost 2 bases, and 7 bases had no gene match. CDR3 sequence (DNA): TGTGCCAGCAGCGTGAGAGCGGGGGGCCTTTACAATGAGCAGTTCTTC. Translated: CASSVRAGGLYNEQFF.

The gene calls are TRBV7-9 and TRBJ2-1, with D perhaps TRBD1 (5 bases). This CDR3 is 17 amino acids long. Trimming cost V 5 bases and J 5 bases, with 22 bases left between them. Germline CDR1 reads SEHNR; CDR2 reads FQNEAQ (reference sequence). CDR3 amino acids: CASSPREWGPFDNEQFF. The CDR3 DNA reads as TGTGCCAGCAGCCCGAGAGAGTGGGGCCCCTTCGACAATGAGCAGTTCTTC.

The CDR3 coding sequence is TGTGCCAGCAGTTTATCATCGGGGGCGAACACTGAAGCTTTCTTT. Encoded protein: CASSLSSGANTEAFF. The chain couples TRBV27 to TRBJ1-1; D might be TRBD1 (6 bases). Trimming removed 0 bases from V and 1 base from J, with 9 bases in between. The CDR3 consists of 15 residues. In germline, CDR1 is MNHEY, CDR2 SMNVEV (reference sequence).